This T cell receptor (beta chain) was recorded in a study of T cells in Graves' hyperthyroidism and ophthalmopathy. In its sample, this clonotype was seen many times. The CDR3 sequence is 13 residues long. The germline V and J ends were trimmed by 1 base and 9 bases, with 10 bases remaining between them. Germline V gene data show CDR1 as SGHAT and CDR2 as FQDESV (reference sequence). The CDR3 regions of TCR beta were amplified from RNA transcripts. Primed by the HTBI set, a first-round RT-PCR was run on the TCR CDR3. MiXCR, applied by TCRdb to the multiplex PCR reads, yields one record per CDR3 protein. This table has 700,000 or so distinct CDR3 sequences, approximately 16% appearing once.

The chain is built from TRBV11-1 and TRBJ2-1, with D hard to call. The TCR sequence derives from a man younger than 30 with Graves' hyperthyroidism. The sample taken for sequencing was blood. The CDR3 coding sequence is TGTGCCAGCAGCTTAGACAGACCCGGTGAGCAGTTCTTC. This codes for CASSLDRPGEQFF.